Below, 21 T cell receptor beta chains from the same sample are listed, as sequenced in a study of T cells in Graves' hyperthyroidism and ophthalmopathy. Amplification of TCR beta CDR3 regions used RNA as the template. The primer set for the first-round RT-PCR of the TCR CDR3 was HTBI. TCRdb reanalysed the multiplex PCR reads using MiXCR and keeps one entry per CDR3 protein. The table lists about 350,000 distinct CDR3 sequences, approximately 13% of them singletons. Sequencing input: blood. These receptors all stem from a woman aged 25-40 years with Graves' hyperthyroidism.

As regards this clonotype: A much more abundant neighbour one base away suggests this may be a read error. This chain connects TRBV3-1 to TRBJ1-1, with D unresolved. CDR1 is LGHDT and CDR2 is YNNKEL in the germline V gene (reference sequence). CDR3 length equals 13 residues. Trimming pared 3 bases from V and 6 bases from J, leaving 11 bases between. CDR3: CASSQTFNSEAFF. CDR3 bases: TGTGCCAGCAGCCAGACTTTTAACTCTGAAGCTTTCTTT. Full variable domain (remainder filled in from reference TRBV3-1 and TRBJ1-1): DTAVSQTPKYLVTQMGNDKSIKCEQNLGHDTMYWYKQDSKKFLKIMFSYNNKELIINETVPNRFSPKSPDKAHLNLHINSLELGDSAVYFCASSQTFNSEAFFGQGTRLTVV.

In the case of this clonotype: This may arise from a read error, as a much more abundant clone is one base away. In this CDR3 the conserved last residue, phenylalanine or tryptophan, is missing, so a read error is likely. The chain combines TRBV13 with TRBJ2-5, with D maybe TRBD2 (5 bases). Between the trimmed V and J ends, which lost 7 bases and 1 base, there was a span of 10 bases. Germline V gives CDR1 PRHDT, CDR2 FYEKMQ (reference sequence). The CDR3 sequence is 13 residues long. This chain's CDR3 is CASKVAFQETQYL. In DNA, the CDR3 is TGTGCCAGCAAGGTAGCGTTCCAAGAGACCCAGTACCTC.

This clonotype was observed a handful of times. The chain has TRBV7-2 and TRBJ2-5; tentatively, D is TRBD1 (5 bases). This CDR3 comprises 17 residues. The ends were cut back, 5 bases at V and 5 bases at J, with 24 bases in the middle. CDR1 is SGHTA, CDR2 FQGNSA, per germline. The CDR3 here is CASSASGWYSPWETQYF. The CDR3 DNA reads TGTGCCAGCAGCGCTTCAGGGTGGTATTCCCCTTGGGAGACCCAGTACTTC.

This clonotype has ten or more counts. The V gene is TRBV28, the J gene TRBJ2-7, with 8 bases that match TRBD2. The CDR3 totals 16 residues. V gave up 5 bases and J gave up 0 bases; unmatched junction bases: 9. Per the germline V gene, CDR1 is MDHEN and CDR2 is SYDVKM. The CDR3 DNA reads TGTGCCAGCAGTCCAATTAGCGGGGTGAGCTCCTACGAGCAGTACTTC. Translating it yields CASSPISGVSSYEQYF.

This clonotype has ten or more counts. V is TRBV6-1 and J is TRBJ2-5; 8 bases line up with TRBD1. The CDR3 covers 14 residues. After removal of 1 base from V and 5 bases from J, the junction contained 3 bases not matched to a gene. The germline V gene has CDR1 MNHNS and CDR2 SASEGT. The CDR3 DNA reads TGTGCCAGCAGTGAAGTGGGGACAGGCGAGACCCAGTACTTC. Its translation: CASSEVGTGETQYF.

There are a few counts of this clonotype. The chain uses TRBV10-3 and TRBJ2-2, with TRBD1 matching over 7 bases. Looked up from germline, CDR1 is ENHRY and CDR2 is SYGVKD. V shed 8 bases, J shed 3 bases, and the junction held 9 bases outside the gene matches. The CDR3 extends over 15 amino acids. CDR3 sequence (DNA): TGTGCCATCGGATCGCCAGGGGGATACACCGGGGAGCTGTTTTTT. This encodes CAIGSPGGYTGELFF.

This clonotype was seen only once. The J gene is TRBJ1-5, the V gene TRBV6-1; D remains ambiguous. The germline gives CDR1 MNHNS, CDR2 SASEGT. The V gene lost 5 bases and the J gene lost 11 bases, with 16 bases spanning the gap. The CDR3 loop spans 13 amino acids. For the CDR3, the DNA is TGTGCCAGCAGTCCTTGGGCCTCAACGTCCCAGCATTTT. Its translation: CASSPWASTSQHF.

This clonotype was observed a few times. V usage is TRBV9 and J usage is TRBJ1-5; maybe TRBD1 (6 bases). The CDR3 runs to 15 residues. V was pared by 5 bases and J by 1 base, with 13 bases between. From germline, CDR1 is SGDLS and CDR2 YYNGEE. CDR3: CASSRRDTSNQPQHF. CDR3 nucleotides: TGTGCCAGCAGTCGCCGGGACACGAGCAATCAGCCCCAGCATTTT.

This clonotype was seen a few times. The gene calls are TRBV28 and TRBJ1-1; 7 bases agree with TRBD1. In germline, CDR1 is MDHEN, CDR2 SYDVKM. This CDR3 contains 13 residues. V was pared by 5 bases and J by 5 bases, with 5 bases of the junction left unmatched. The CDR3 protein is CASSDRAGTEAFF. Written as DNA, the CDR3 is TGTGCCAGCAGTGACAGGGCCGGGACTGAAGCTTTCTTT.

Regarding this clonotype: This clone may be a read error of a much larger clone one base away. The chain employs TRBV20-1 and TRBJ2-1; 10 bases align to TRBD2. Germline CDR1 reads DFQATT; CDR2 reads SNEGSKA (reference sequence). The V and J ends lost 7 bases and 6 bases, in that order; junction bases with no gene match: 9. The CDR3 loop spans 14 amino acids. The CDR3 reads CSGSLAGASNEQFF. The CDR3 nucleotides are TGCAGTGGTTCCCTAGCGGGAGCTAGCAATGAGCAGTTCTTC.

This clonotype was detected only a few times. This chain joins TRBV12-3 or TRBV12-4 and TRBJ1-2; D is undetermined. The CDR3 is made up of 15 amino acids. Between the trimmed V and J ends, which lost 0 bases and 7 bases, there was a span of 15 bases. This chain's CDR3 is CASSLAEAALAGYTF. CDR3 nucleotide sequence: TGTGCCAGCAGTTTAGCCGAGGCGGCGCTAGCTGGCTACACCTTC.

This clonotype occurred many times. The V call is TRBV12-3 or TRBV12-4, the J call TRBJ1-5, with D perhaps matching TRBD1 (5 bases). With 5 bases removed from V and 9 bases from J, the gap between germline ends came to 20 bases. The CDR3 length is 15 residues. The CDR3 coding sequence is TGTGCCAGCAGTCCCCCGGGTGCGGGACGGTGGCCCCAGCATTTT. Its protein product is CASSPPGAGRWPQHF.

There are a few counts of this clonotype. The rearrangement uses TRBV20-1 and TRBJ1-5; 7 positions agree with TRBD1. The CDR3 is 15 residues long. Germline CDR1 DFQATT, CDR2 SNEGSKA (reference sequence). Trimming took 3 bases from V and 3 from J; bases not matched to a gene: 8. CDR3 DNA sequence: TGCAGTGCTAGGGAAACGGGACAGTACAATCAGCCCCAGCATTTT. Its protein product is CSARETGQYNQPQHF.

Ten or more counts support this clonotype. V is TRBV7-2 and J is TRBJ2-3; 14 nucleotides line up with TRBD2. The CDR3 length is 17 residues. The V segment lost 5 bases and the J segment 6 bases; nucleotides outside the gene matches: 10. The germline V gene encodes CDR1 SGHTA and CDR2 FQGNSA. CDR3 coding DNA: TGTGCCAGCAGCCTAGGGACTAGCGGGAGTTCTGGGGATACGCAGTATTTT. Residues: CASSLGTSGSSGDTQYF.

The chain links TRBV30 to TRBJ2-5; D uncertain. With 6 bases removed from V and 11 bases from J, the gap between germline ends came to 16 bases. The CDR3 extends over 11 amino acids. Germline V lookup: CDR1 GTSNPN, CDR2 SVGIG (reference sequence). CDR3 DNA sequence: TGTGCCTGCGGCCTCCTTCCCCTTCAGTACTTC. Translation gives CACGLLPLQYF. The variable domain in full, completed from reference TRBV30 and TRBJ2-5, reads SQTIHQWPATLVQPVGSPLSLECTVEGTSNPNLYWYRQAAGRGLQLLFYSVGIGQISSEVPQNLSASRPQDRQFILSSKKLLLSDSGFYLCACGLLPLQYFGPGTRLLVL.

The chain uses TRBV5-4 and TRBJ2-7; D unclear. Trimming pared 0 bases from V and 0 bases from J, leaving 7 bases between. The germline CDR1 and CDR2 sequences are SGHNT and YYREEE (reference sequence). The CDR3 loop spans 14 amino acids. CDR3 coding DNA: TGTGCCAGCAGCTTGGGTCCCTTCTCCTACGAGCAGTACTTC. This sequence encodes CASSLGPFSYEQYF. Based on the CDR3 plus reference TRBV5-4 and TRBJ2-7, the full variable domain is ETGVTQSPTHLIKTRGQQVTLRCSSQSGHNTVSWYQQALGQGPQFIFQYYREEENGRGNFPPRFSGLQFPNYSSELNVNALELDDSALYLCASSLGPFSYEQYFGPGTRLTVT.

As regards this clonotype: One end of the junction fails to match germline, which may point to a read error. The chain has TRBV19 and TRBJ2-3; 8 bases match TRBD2. Germline V gives CDR1 LNHDA, CDR2 SQIVND (reference sequence). The CDR3 spans 15 residues. In nucleotides, the CDR3 is TGTACCAGTAGTTCGGGACTAGTTTTAGCAGATACGCAGTATTTT. Protein sequence: CTSSSGLVLADTQYF.

The V call is TRBV27, the J call TRBJ1-6; 10 nucleotides match TRBD1. The CDR3 has 16 residues. Losses at the gene ends were 5 bases for V and 9 bases for J; bases not matched to a gene: 10. Germline values: CDR1 MNHEY, CDR2 SMNVEV (reference sequence). CDR3 protein: CASSITPGQGLSPLHF. CDR3 nucleotide sequence: TGTGCCAGCAGTATTACACCGGGACAGGGGCTTTCACCCCTCCACTTT.

In its sample, this clonotype was seen a few times. V gene TRBV10-3 combines with J gene TRBJ2-7; the D gene is possibly TRBD1 (6 bases). Trimming shortened V by 7 bases and J by 5 bases, and 21 bases separated the two germline ends. Germline V gene lookup returns CDR1 ENHRY and CDR2 SYGVKD. CDR3 size: 15 residues. The chain's CDR3 is CAIKSDVGRGDEQYF. In DNA, the CDR3 is TGTGCCATCAAATCGGATGTCGGCAGGGGTGACGAGCAGTACTTC.

The V gene is TRBV20-1, the J gene TRBJ2-1; 11 nucleotides agree with TRBD2. The CDR3 is made up of 15 amino acids. The trim removed 0 bases at V and 6 bases at J, leaving 4 bases unmatched. Germline V gene sequence: CDR1 DFQATT, CDR2 SNEGSKA (reference sequence). DNA for the CDR3: TGCAGTGCTAGAGACGGGACTAGCGGATCCAATGAGCAGTTCTTC. Its protein product is CSARDGTSGSNEQFF.

This clonotype was seen at least ten times. The chain recombines TRBV30 with TRBJ2-7; D is uncertain. The CDR3 is 12 residues long. Germline loops: CDR1 GTSNPN, CDR2 SVGIG (reference sequence). Trimming took 3 bases from V and 0 from J, leaving 6 bases between them. CDR3 in DNA: TGTGCCTGGAGACCTAACTCCTACGAGCAGTACTTC. Its translation: CAWRPNSYEQYF.